The T cell receptor (beta chain) described here comes from a study of human T cells and chemical hapten exposure. Study results and limitations: Alopecia affecting every donor means their immune response may not match healthy people's. Counts of TCRs above 1 in 1000 frequency stayed unchanged with DPC sensitization.

The library tagged each cDNA molecule with unique molecular identifiers. TCRdb re-called the reads with MiXCR, one entry per CDR3 protein. The sample comprises some 2,500 distinct CDR3 sequences, approximately 46% of which are singletons, and about 10% rests with the top ten. The table lists this clonotype with a few counts. Antigen specificity is unknown. Germline V gene lookup returns CDR1 GTSNPN and CDR2 SVGIG (reference sequence). The CDR3 is made up of 16 amino acids. V was pared by 0 bases and J by 2 bases, with 6 bases of the junction left unmatched. The treatment denotes: therapeutic diphenylcyclopropenone sensitization with weekly scalp DPC. Each patch test followed a blood draw.

The rearrangement uses TRBV30 and TRBJ2-5, with TRBD2 identical over 10 bases. The TCR originated in an adult with alopecia areata. Some clones in this sample may be carry-over from other donors' samples. This table probably holds off-target reads from a library built for another chain. Source: whole blood, taken before DPC sensitization or 2, 6, or about 24 weeks after (not recorded which). The CDR3 loop reads CAWSVAGGPNQETQYF. CDR3 coding DNA: TGTGCCTGGAGTGTAGCGGGAGGGCCTAATCAAGAGACCCAGTACTTC.